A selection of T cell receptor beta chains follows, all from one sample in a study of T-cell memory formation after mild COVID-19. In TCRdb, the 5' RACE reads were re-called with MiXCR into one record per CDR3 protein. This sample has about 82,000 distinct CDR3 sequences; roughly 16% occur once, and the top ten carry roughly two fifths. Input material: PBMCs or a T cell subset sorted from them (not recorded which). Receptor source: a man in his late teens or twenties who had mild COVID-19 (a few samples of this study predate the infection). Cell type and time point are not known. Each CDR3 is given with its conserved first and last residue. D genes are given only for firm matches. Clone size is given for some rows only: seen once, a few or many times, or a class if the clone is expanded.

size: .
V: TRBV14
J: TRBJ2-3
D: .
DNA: TGTGCCAGCAGCCAAGATCTTCCAGATACGCAGTATTTT
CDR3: CASSQDLPDTQYF

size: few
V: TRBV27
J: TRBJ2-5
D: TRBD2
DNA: TGTGCCAGCGGTATACTAGCGGGGGGGCCAGAGACCCAGTACTTC
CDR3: CASGILAGGPETQYF

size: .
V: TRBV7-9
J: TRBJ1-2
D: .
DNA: TGTGCCAGCAGCCTAGGGATTGTCTATGGCTACACCTTC
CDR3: CASSLGIVYGYTF

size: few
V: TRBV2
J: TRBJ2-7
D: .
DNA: TGTGCCAGCAACTACGAGCAGTACTTC
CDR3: CASNYEQYF

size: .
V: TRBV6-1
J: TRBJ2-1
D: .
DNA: TGTGCCAGCAGAGGCCTAGCCTACAATGAGCAGTTCTTC
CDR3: CASRGLAYNEQFF

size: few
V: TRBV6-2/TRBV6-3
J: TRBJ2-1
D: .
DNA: TGTGCCAGCAGAAACGGACTAAATGAGCAGTTCTTC
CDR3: CASRNGLNEQFF

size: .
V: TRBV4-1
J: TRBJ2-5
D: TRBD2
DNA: TGCGCCAGCAGCCCGACTAGCGGGGCCCCCCAGTACTTC
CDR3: CASSPTSGAPQYF

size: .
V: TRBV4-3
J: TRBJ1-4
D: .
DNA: TGCGCCAGCAGCCTCCGGATGAGGGAAGAGGGAGAAAAACTGTTTTTT
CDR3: CASSLRMREEGEKLFF

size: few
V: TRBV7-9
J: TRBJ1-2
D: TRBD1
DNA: TGTGCCAGCAGCCTCGGACAGGGGGCCTTCTATGGCTACACCTTC
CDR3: CASSLGQGAFYGYTF

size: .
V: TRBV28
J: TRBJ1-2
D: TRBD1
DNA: TGTGCCAGCAGTTTACAGGGGGCTGACTATGGCTACACCTTC
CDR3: CASSLQGADYGYTF

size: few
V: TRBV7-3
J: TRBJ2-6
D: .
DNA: TGTGCCAGCAGCCTACCGGAGGCCAACGTCCTGACTTTC
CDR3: CASSLPEANVLTF

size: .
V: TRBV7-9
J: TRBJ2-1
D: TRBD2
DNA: TGTGCCAGCAGGCGCGGGGGGGCGTGGAATGAGCAGTTCTTC
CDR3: CASRRGGAWNEQFF

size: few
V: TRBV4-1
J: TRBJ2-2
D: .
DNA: TGCGCCAGCAGCCTTGGCCCCCCAGGGGTGAACACCGGGGAGCTGTTTTTT
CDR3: CASSLGPPGVNTGELFF

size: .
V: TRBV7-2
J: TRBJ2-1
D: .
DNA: TGTGCCAGCAGCTTCTCGGTCCTACCACAGTTCTTC
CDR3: CASSFSVLPQFF

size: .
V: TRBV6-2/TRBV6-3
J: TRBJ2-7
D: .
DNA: TGTGCCACCACCAGTAGGGCCGAGCAGTACTTC
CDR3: CATTSRAEQYF

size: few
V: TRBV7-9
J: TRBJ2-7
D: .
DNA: TGTGCCAGCAGCCACAGGGATTCCTACGAGCAGTACTTC
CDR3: CASSHRDSYEQYF

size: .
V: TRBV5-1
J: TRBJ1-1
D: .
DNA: TGCGCCAGCACCACTCGGGACGGAGGGAGGAATACTGAAGCTTTCTTT
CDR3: CASTTRDGGRNTEAFF

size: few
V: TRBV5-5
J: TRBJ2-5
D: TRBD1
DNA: TGTGCCAGCAGCCTTTGGACAGGGTATCAAGAGACCCAGTACTTC
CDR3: CASSLWTGYQETQYF

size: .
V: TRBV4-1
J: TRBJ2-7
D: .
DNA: TGCGCCAGCAGCCAAGCGGAGCTAGCGTACGAGCAGTACTTC
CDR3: CASSQAELAYEQYF

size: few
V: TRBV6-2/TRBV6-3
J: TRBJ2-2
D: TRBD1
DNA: TGTGCCAGCAGTAGCCGGGACAGTAACACCGGGGAGCTGTTTTTT
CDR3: CASSSRDSNTGELFF

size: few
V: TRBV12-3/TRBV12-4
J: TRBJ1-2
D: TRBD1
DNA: TGTGCCAGCAGTCGGACAGGGGGTGTTGGCTACACCTTC
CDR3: CASSRTGGVGYTF

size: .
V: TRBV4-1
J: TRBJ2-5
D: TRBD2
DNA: TGCGCCAGCAGCCAAGGCCCCGGGGGGGTAGGAAGAGAGGCGTCCCAGTACTTC
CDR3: CASSQGPGGVGREASQYF

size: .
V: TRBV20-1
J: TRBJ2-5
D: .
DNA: TGCAGTGCTAGAGGCGCCTACGAAGAGACCCAGTACTTC
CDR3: CSARGAYEETQYF

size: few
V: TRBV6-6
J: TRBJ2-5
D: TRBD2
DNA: TGTGCCAGCAGTCAGTATAGCGGGGGACCTCAAGAGACCCAGTACTTC
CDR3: CASSQYSGGPQETQYF

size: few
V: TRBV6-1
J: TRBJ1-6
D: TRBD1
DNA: TGTGCCAGCAGTGAAGATCAGGGGGCTTTTTATTCACCCCTCCACTTT
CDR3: CASSEDQGAFYSPLHF

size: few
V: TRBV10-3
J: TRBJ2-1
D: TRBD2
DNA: TGTGCCATCAGTGAGTCGAGGACTAGCGGCAATGAGCAGTTCTTC
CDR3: CAISESRTSGNEQFF

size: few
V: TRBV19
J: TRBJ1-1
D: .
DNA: TGTGCCAGTAGAGCGGACAGTATGAACACTGAAGCTTTCTTT
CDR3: CASRADSMNTEAFF

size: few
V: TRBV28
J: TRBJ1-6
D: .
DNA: TGTGCCAGCAGTTTAGGCCTTGCGACCATTTGGAATTCACCCCTCCACTTT
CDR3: CASSLGLATIWNSPLHF

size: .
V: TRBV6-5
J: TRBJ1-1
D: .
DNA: TGTGCCAGCAGTTACTCAGGAGTCTGGGGTGCTGAAGCTTTCTTT
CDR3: CASSYSGVWGAEAFF

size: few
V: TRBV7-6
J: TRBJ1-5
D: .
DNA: TGTGCCAGCAGCTTAGGACAGGCCCAGCCCCAGCATTTT
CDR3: CASSLGQAQPQHF

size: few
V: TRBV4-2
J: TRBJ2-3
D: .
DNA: TGTGCCAGCAGCCAAGAGAGCCTTCTGAAGTGCACAGATACGCAGTATTTT
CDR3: CASSQESLLKCTDTQYF

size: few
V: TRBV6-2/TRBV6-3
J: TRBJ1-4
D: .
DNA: TGTGCCAGCAATCAGGGGATACGGGAAAAACTGTTTTTT
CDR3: CASNQGIREKLFF

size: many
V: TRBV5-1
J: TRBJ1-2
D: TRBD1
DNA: TGCGCCAGCAGCGCCGCCGGGACAGGCTATGGCTACACCTTC
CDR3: CASSAAGTGYGYTF

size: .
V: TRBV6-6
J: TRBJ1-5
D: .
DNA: TGTGCCAGCAGTTCGCAAGTTGATCAGCCCCAGCATTTT
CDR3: CASSSQVDQPQHF

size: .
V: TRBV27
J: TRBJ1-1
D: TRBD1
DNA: TGTGCCAGCAGTATTGGACAGGCGAACACTGAAGCTTTCTTT
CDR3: CASSIGQANTEAFF

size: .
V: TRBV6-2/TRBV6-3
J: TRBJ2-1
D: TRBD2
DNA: TGTGCCAGCAGACTAGCGGGGGTCGGTGAGCAGTTCTTC
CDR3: CASRLAGVGEQFF

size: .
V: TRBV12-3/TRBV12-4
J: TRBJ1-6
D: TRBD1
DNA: TGTGCCATCGGACAGGGAAGCTCACCCCTCCACTTT
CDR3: CAIGQGSSPLHF

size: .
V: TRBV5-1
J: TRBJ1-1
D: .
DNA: TGCGCCAGCAGCTTAAGGCGGGCAGGACCGAACACTGAAGCTTTCTTT
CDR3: CASSLRRAGPNTEAFF

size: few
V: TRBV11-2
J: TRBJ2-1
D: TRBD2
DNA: TGTGCCAGCAGCTTAGAAGATCTAGCGGGGGCCTCTTACAATGAGCAGTTCTTC
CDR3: CASSLEDLAGASYNEQFF

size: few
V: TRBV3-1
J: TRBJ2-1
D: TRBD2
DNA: TGTGCCAGCAGCCAAGGTCTAGCGGGGGAGATTTCCTACAATGAGCAGTTCTTC
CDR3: CASSQGLAGEISYNEQFF

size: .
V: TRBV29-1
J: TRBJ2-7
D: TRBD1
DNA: TGCAGCGCCTGGGGGGGACAGGGGGACGAGCAGTACTTC
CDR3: CSAWGGQGDEQYF

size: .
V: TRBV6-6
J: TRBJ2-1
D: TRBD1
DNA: TGTGCCAGCAGTTACCCGACCGGGACAGCTTACAATGAGCAGTTCTTC
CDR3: CASSYPTGTAYNEQFF

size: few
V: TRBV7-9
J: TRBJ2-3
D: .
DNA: TGTGCCAGCAGCCCCCCGCGGGGGACAAGCACAGATACGCAGTATTTT
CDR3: CASSPPRGTSTDTQYF

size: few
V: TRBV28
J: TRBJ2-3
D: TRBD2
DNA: TGTGCCAGCAGTTTTGATTGGGGGGGGTCAGATACGCAGTATTTT
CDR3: CASSFDWGGSDTQYF

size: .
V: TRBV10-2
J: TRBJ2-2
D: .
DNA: TGCGCCAGCAGTGAGATGTACACCGGGGAGCTGTTTTTT
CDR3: CASSEMYTGELFF

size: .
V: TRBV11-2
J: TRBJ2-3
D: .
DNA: TGTGCCAGGACCCGGAGAAGGTTGGGCCCAGATACGCAGTATTTT
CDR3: CARTRRRLGPDTQYF

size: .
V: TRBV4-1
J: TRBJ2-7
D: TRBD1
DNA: TGCGCCAGCAGCCAAGTAGGGCAGGGGGTCTCCGAGCAGTACTTC
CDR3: CASSQVGQGVSEQYF

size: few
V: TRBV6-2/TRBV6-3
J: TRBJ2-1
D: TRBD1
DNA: TGTGCCAGCAGCACCTCTGCTGAGGGGGCTTACAATGAGCAGTTCTTC
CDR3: CASSTSAEGAYNEQFF

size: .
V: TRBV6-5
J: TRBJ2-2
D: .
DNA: TGTGCCAGCAGTTACGATCAGGGAGGAGCCGGGGAGCTGTTTTTT
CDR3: CASSYDQGGAGELFF

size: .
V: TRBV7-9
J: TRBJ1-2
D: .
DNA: TGTGCCAGCAGCTCCTCCCGGACAGTCTCTTCTAACTATGGCTACACCTTC
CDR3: CASSSSRTVSSNYGYTF

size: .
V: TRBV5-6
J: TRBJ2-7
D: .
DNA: TGTGCCAGCGGGGACGGACTCCTCACCGAGCAGTACTTC
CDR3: CASGDGLLTEQYF

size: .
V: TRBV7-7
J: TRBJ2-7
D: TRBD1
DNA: TGTGCCAGCAGCTCCTGGACAGGGTACGAGCAGTACTTC
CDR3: CASSSWTGYEQYF

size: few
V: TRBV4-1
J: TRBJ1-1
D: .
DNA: TGCGCCAGCAGCCAAGATGGAAGGGTAATCTCGTCCTTTGTCGAAGCTTTCTTT
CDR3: CASSQDGRVISSFVEAFF